The T cell receptor (beta chain) under discussion was sequenced for a study of Ad26.COV2.S vaccination and SARS-CoV-2 variants. The overall study: The donor participated in the COV1001 trial, in its Ad26.COV2.S arm. Into the muscle, Ad26.COV2.S was dosed once or twice, 56 days apart.

Study-wide points: Placebo recipients showed lower spike-specific TCR breadth than vaccinees.

V was clipped by 0 bases and J by 2 bases; unmatched bases: 4. CDR1 MNHEY and CDR2 SVGAGI come from the germline V gene. The CDR3 totals 15 residues. Profiling relied on immunoSEQ multiplex PCR, and the TCRdb table lists in-frame clones only, not all of them. The table shows roughly 390,000 clones, with less than 90% occurring only once. The treatment here: around 19 received Ad26.COV2.S at low or high dose, single or two shots; roughly five received placebo; per-sample allocation not given. It was on day 63 after the first vaccine or placebo injection that samples were taken. Remarks on this clone: Its antigen is unidentified.

The receptor was derived from a person between 18 and 60 years old who received the Ad26.COV2.S COVID-19 vaccine or a placebo. The sequencing used peripheral blood, collected in a trial of Ad26.COV2.S vaccine versus placebo. The chain is built from TRBV6-5 and TRBJ2-7, with 7 positions matching TRBD2. CDR3 amino acids: CASSYSIGGTYEQYF. The CDR3 DNA follows: TGTGCCAGCAGTTACTCGATCGGGGGGACCTACGAGCAGTACTTC.